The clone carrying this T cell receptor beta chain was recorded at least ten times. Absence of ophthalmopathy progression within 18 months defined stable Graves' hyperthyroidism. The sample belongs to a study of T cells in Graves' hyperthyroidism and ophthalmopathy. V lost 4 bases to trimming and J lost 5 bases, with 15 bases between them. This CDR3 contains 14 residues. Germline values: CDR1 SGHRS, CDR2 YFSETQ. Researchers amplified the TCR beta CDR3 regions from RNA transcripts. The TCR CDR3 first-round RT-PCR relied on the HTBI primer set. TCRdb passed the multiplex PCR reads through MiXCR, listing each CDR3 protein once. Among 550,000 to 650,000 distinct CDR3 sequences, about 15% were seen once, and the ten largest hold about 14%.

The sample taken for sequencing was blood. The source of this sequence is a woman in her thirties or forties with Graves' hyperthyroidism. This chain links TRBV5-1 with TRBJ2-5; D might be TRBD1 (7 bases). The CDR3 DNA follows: TGCGCCAGCAGCCCTTCGACAGGGAGGGAGACCCAGTACTTC. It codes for CASSPSTGRETQYF.